Sequencing of this TCR beta chain was carried out in a study of OX40 agonist ivuxolimab in advanced cancers. The CDR3 totals 13 residues. Trimming removed 3 bases at V and 6 bases at J, with 9 bases between. CDR1 is SNHLY, CDR2 FYNNEI, per germline. The study sampled blood at baseline, cycle 4 day 1, and cycle 7 day 1. The method was immunoSEQ multiplex PCR; TCRdb's version includes in-frame clones alone and lacks a portion of them. This table holds about 27,000 clones, about 86% found once. The J gene is TRBJ1-5, the V gene TRBV2; D is unclear. The source is an adult with an advanced solid tumor such as melanoma, head and neck, liver or kidney cancer. The input for sequencing was CD4+ or CD8+ T cells sorted from blood, taken in a trial of the OX40 agonist ivuxolimab. The DNA for the CDR3 is TGTGCCAGCAGTGATCTTAAGGGTCAGCCCCAGCATTTT. Its translation is CASSDLKGQPQHF.